These 8 T cell receptor beta chains were all obtained from the same sample, sequenced in a study of blood T cell repertoires in COVID-19. Measured with immunoSEQ multiplex PCR; TCRdb has only the in-frame clones, and not every one. The sample records roughly 200,000 clones, around 84% being singletons. Sequences were obtained from peripheral blood. The receptors shown here come from an elderly woman with active or convalescent COVID-19.

On this clone itself: The sample contains more than one DNA sequence encoding this CDR3. This chain joins TRBV30 and TRBJ1-2, with D tentatively TRBD1 (6 bases). V shed 1 base and J shed 5 bases, with 11 bases lying between them. The germline gives CDR1 GTSNPN, CDR2 SVGIG (reference sequence). The CDR3 covers 13 residues. CDR3 in amino acids: CAWSGSGVYGYTF. CDR3 nucleotides: TGTGCCTGGAGTGGCTCAGGGGTATATGGCTACACCTTC.

V and J are TRBV18 and TRBJ1-1; 9 bases are a match to TRBD1. The trim removed 2 bases at V and 1 base at J, leaving 2 bases unmatched. The CDR3 consists of 15 residues. Germline assignment: CDR1 KGHSH and CDR2 LQKENI. The CDR3 spells CASSPWTGANTEAFF. CDR3 DNA: TGTGCCAGCTCACCATGGACAGGGGCGAACACTGAAGCTTTCTTT.

The chain carries TRBV4-2 and TRBJ2-5; the match to TRBD2 covers 8 bases. The CDR3 totals 15 residues. CDR1 and CDR2 from the germline V gene are LGHNA and YNFKEQ. V shed 1 base, J shed 5 bases, and the junction held 6 bases outside the gene matches. This CDR3 reads CASSQGTAGEETQYF. The CDR3 region has the DNA TGTGCCAGCAGCCAAGGAACAGCGGGGGAGGAGACCCAGTACTTC.

The chain recombines TRBV19 with TRBJ2-3; the D is unclear. In germline, CDR1 is LNHDA, CDR2 SQIVND (reference sequence). V was cut by 5 bases and J by 7 bases, with 19 bases left in between. This CDR3 contains 15 residues. The CDR3 DNA reads TGTGCCAGTAGTGGCACCCCGCCATTTATTAATACGCAGTATTTT. It yields the protein CASSGTPPFINTQYF. Combining the CDR3 with reference TRBV19 and TRBJ2-3 gives the whole variable domain DGGITQSPKYLFRKEGQNVTLSCEQNLNHDAMYWYRQDPGQGLRLIYYSQIVNDFQKGDIAEGYSVSREKKESFPLTVTSAQKNPTAFYLCASSGTPPFINTQYFGPGTRLTVL.

The gene calls are TRBV9 and TRBJ2-7; TRBD1 matches 7 bases. Germline-derived CDR1 and CDR2 are SGDLS and YYNGEE. This CDR3 comprises 17 residues. With 0 bases clipped from V and 3 bases from J, the junction kept 12 bases outside the gene matches. The CDR3 sequence: CASSVADRAAPLYEQYF. The DNA of the CDR3 is TGTGCCAGCAGCGTAGCCGACAGGGCAGCCCCCCTCTACGAGCAGTACTTC.

V and J are TRBV20-1 and TRBJ2-7; TRBD1 agrees at 7 bases. The V and J ends lost 3 bases and 2 bases, in that order; junction bases with no gene match: 16. Looked up from germline, CDR1 is DFQATT and CDR2 is SNEGSKA (reference sequence). The CDR3 spans 17 residues. The CDR3 spells CSASAYLRQGPPYEQYF. The CDR3 nucleotides are TGCAGTGCTAGTGCTTACTTAAGACAGGGTCCCCCCTACGAGCAGTACTTC.

V usage is TRBV6-5 and J usage is TRBJ2-3, with TRBD2 matching 7 bases. Germline CDR1 and CDR2: MNHEY and SVGAGI. The V gene end was trimmed by 6 bases and the J gene end by 9 bases; junction bases not matched to a gene: 9. The CDR3 has 13 amino acids. DNA for the CDR3: TGTGCCAGCAGGGGGCGGGGGACCCAGACGCAGTATTTT. The encoded protein is CASRGRGTQTQYF.

This sequence joins TRBV6-5 and TRBJ2-3; D call uncertain. The V gene lost 6 bases and the J gene lost 2 bases, with 3 bases spanning the gap. This CDR3 spans 11 amino acids. Per germline, CDR1 MNHEY and CDR2 SVGAGI. The CDR3 DNA is TGTGCCAGCAGCCACACAGATACGCAGTATTTT. Encoded protein: CASSHTDTQYF.